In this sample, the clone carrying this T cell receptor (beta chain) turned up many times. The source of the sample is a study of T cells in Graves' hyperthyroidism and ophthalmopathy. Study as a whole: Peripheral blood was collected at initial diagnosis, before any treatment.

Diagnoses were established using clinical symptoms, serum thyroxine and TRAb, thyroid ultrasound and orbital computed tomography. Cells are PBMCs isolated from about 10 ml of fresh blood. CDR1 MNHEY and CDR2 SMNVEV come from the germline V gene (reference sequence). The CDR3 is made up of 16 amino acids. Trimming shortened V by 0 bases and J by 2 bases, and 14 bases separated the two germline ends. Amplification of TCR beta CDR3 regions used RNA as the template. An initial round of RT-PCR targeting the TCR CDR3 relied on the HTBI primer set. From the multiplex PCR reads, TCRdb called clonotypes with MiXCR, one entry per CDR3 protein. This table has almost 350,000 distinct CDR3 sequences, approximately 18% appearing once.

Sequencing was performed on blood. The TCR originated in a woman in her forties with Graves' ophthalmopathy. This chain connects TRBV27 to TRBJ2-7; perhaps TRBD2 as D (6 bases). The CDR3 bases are TGTGCCAGCAGTTTATCAGGACGCGGGAATACCTACGAGCAGTACTTC. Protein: CASSLSGRGNTYEQYF.